This section outlines one T cell receptor beta chain sequence together with its context. No antigen is known for it. Per-nucleotide qualities are absent, and no much larger clonotype sits a single base away. The data stem from a study of OX40 agonist ivuxolimab in advanced cancers. Background for the entire study: The costimulatory receptor OX40 (CD134) was targeted by ivuxolimab, a fully human IgG2 agonistic monoclonal antibody. Intravenous ivuxolimab was administered to patients every 2 weeks at six dose levels: 0.01, 0.1, 0.3, 1.5, 3 and 10 mg/kg. Of the roughly 52 dose-escalation patients, hepatocellular carcinoma was present in about 20, melanoma in some 15, renal cell carcinoma in 9 and head and neck cancer in 9. In the dose-escalation cohort, 75% to 85% of patients were male, and the mean age was 60 years with a range of about 20 to 80. Prior anti-PD-1, anti-PD-L1 or anti-CTLA-4 therapy was permitted, and about 40% of dose-escalation patients had received checkpoint inhibitors. Three dose-escalation patients achieved partial responses, one with hepatocellular carcinoma and two with cutaneous melanoma. Peripheral TCRbeta sequencing was intended to test whether TCR sequence diversity was altered and clonal T-cell expansion was caused by ivuxolimab. The paper describes the monotherapy dose-escalation part (N of about 47 patients) of the phase I trial of ivuxolimab. Summary of the overall study and its limitations: Antigen specificity was not determined for the clonally expanded peripheral T cells. Low levels of normalized T-cell clonal expansion were also seen in some patients who did not respond. Partial responders in the 0.1-3.0 mg/kg groups had among the lowest normalized peripheral clonal expansion, especially among CD8+ T cells. After ivuxolimab, CD8+ T cells had more expanded clones than CD4+ T cells on average. Clonal expansion of both CD4+ and CD8+ blood T cells was observed from baseline to week 6 at doses 0.1 to 3.0 mg/kg.

Reading the germline V gene gives CDR1 MNHNS and CDR2 SASEGT. The CDR3, from cysteine to phenylalanine, totals 14 residues. The read is trimmed to its CDR3 DNA, 42 bases read in frame from base 1. V is cut by 6 bases and J by 7 bases, and the space between the germline ends is 16 bases. To sequence the TCRbeta CDR3 region, genomic DNA was isolated from the sorted cells. TCRbeta CDR3 regions were sequenced using the immunoSEQ Assay. The immuneACCESS repertoire file appears here via TCRdb, limited to in-frame rearrangements. These files lack a portion of the clones; in checked studies, under half of the deficit traces to unresolved V genes, and the cause of the others is not known. In this sample the table shows fewer than 95,000 clones, just under 90% of which occur a single time. The ten largest make up 6.5% to 8.5% of the sample. The trial excluded patients who had a history of autoimmune disease or were on systemic immunosuppression. In every dose cohort, peripheral blood was drawn for TCR sequencing at baseline, cycle 4 day 1, and cycle 7 day 1. Samples came from an open-label, multicenter, first-in-human phase I dose-escalation trial of ivuxolimab. Adults with locally advanced or metastatic melanoma, renal cell, hepatocellular, or head and neck squamous cell carcinoma were enrolled in the trial. CD4+ and CD8+ T cells were sorted separately from peripheral blood before TCR sequencing.

The receptor was isolated from an adult with an advanced solid tumor such as melanoma, head and neck, liver or kidney cancer. The sample here was CD4+ or CD8+ T cells sorted from blood, taken in a trial of the OX40 agonist ivuxolimab. The sequence joins TRBV6-1 to TRBJ2-1; matching of 5 bases hints at TRBD2 as the D gene. The CDR3 region reads CASSDLLVRNEQFF. The DNA is TGTGCCAGCAGCGACCTACTAGTCAGGAATGAGCAGTTCTTC.